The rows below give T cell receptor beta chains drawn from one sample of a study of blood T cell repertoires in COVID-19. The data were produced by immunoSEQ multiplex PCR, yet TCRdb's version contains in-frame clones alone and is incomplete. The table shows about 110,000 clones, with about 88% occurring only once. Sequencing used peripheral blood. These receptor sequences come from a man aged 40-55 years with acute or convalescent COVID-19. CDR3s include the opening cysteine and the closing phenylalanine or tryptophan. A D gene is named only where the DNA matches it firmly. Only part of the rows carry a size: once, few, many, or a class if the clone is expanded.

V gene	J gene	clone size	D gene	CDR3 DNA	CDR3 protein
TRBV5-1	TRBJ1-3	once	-	TGCGCCAGCAGCCGCGTGGGGGGGGCGCCGGGAAACACCATATATTTT	CASSRVGGAPGNTIYF
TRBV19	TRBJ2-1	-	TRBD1	TGTGCCAGTAGTTTAGGGCAGGGGGCGCGTTCAAATGAGCAGTTCTTC	CASSLGQGARSNEQFF
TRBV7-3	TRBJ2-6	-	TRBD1	TGTGCCAGCAGCCACGGTTGGGACAGGGGCTCTGGGGCCAACGTCCTGACTTTC	CASSHGWDRGSGANVLTF
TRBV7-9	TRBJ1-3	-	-	TGTGCCAGCAGCTTAACAGGCTATCATGGAAACACCATATATTTT	CASSLTGYHGNTIYF
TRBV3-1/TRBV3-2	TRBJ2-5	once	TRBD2	TGTGCCAGCAGCCAAACGGGACTAGCGGGTGAGACCCAGTACTTC	CASSQTGLAGETQYF
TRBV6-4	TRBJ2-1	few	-	TGTGCCAGTCGGTGGGCAGGGGACTACAATGAGCAGTTCTTC	CASRWAGDYNEQFF
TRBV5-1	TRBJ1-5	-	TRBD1	TGCGCCAGCAGCAGGACAGGGAACGGTCAGCCCCAGCATTTT	CASSRTGNGQPQHF
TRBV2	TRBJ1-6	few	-	TGTGCCAGCAGTGAAATGATCCAGGGAAATTCACCCCTCCACTTT	CASSEMIQGNSPLHF
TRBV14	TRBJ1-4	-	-	TGTGCCAGCAGCCTAAACAGGGTTAATGAAAAACTGTTTTTT	CASSLNRVNEKLFF
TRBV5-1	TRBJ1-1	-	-	TGCGCCAGCAGGCGGGGCGCCACTGAAGCTTTCTTT	CASRRGATEAFF
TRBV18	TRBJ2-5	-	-	TGTGCCAGCTCACCTGGGGTAGGGGCCCAGTACTTC	CASSPGVGAQYF
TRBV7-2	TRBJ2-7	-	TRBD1	TGTGCCAGCAGCTTAGCAGGGACAGGGCCCTACGAGCAGTACTTC	CASSLAGTGPYEQYF
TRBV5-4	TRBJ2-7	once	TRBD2	TGTGCCAGCAGCCCGACTAGCGGGGTAGCCTACGAGCAGTACTTC	CASSPTSGVAYEQYF
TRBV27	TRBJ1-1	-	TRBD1	TGTGCCAGCAACTACAGGGGCGGGTATGACACTGAAGCTTTCTTT	CASNYRGGYDTEAFF
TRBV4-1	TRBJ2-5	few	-	TGCGCCAGCAGCCACACAAATGAGGGGGGGGCAAAGACCCAGTACTTC	CASSHTNEGGAKTQYF
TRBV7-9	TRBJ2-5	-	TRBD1	TGTGCCATTAACCGGGGACAGACCTTGTACCAAGAGACCCAGTACTTC	CAINRGQTLYQETQYF
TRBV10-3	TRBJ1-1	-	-	TGTGCCATCACCCCCAGGGAGAACACTGAAGCTTTCTTT	CAITPRENTEAFF
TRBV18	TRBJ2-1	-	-	TGTGCCAGCTCACCACTGAGCCTGGCGGGGGCAGTGGGTGAGCAGTTCTTC	CASSPLSLAGAVGEQFF
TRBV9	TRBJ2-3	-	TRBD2	TGTGCCAGCAGCGTAGTTAGCGGGGTCCCCACAGATACGCAGTATTTT	CASSVVSGVPTDTQYF
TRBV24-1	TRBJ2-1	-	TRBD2	TGTGCCACCAGTGACCCGACTAGCGGGGGGGCCGGTTACAATGAGCAGTTCTTC	CATSDPTSGGAGYNEQFF
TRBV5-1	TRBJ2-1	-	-	TGCGCCAGCAGTCGCGTTTCGGCGGGCTACAATGAGCAGTTCTTC	CASSRVSAGYNEQFF
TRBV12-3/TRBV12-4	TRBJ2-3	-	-	TGTGCCAGCAGTTTTGGAGAGGCGCAGTATTTT	CASSFGEAQYF
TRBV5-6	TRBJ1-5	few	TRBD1	TGTGCCAGCAGCTTGGGGACAGGGTCGGGTTCGCGGCCCCAGCATTTT	CASSLGTGSGSRPQHF
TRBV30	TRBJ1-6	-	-	TGTGCCTGGAGGAACCGGGCGACAGGCCCTAGCTCCTATAATTCACCCCTCCACTTT	CAWRNRATGPSSYNSPLHF
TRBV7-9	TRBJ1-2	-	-	TGTGCCAGCAGCTTAGAAAGGGGCATAAAAGGCTACACCTTC	CASSLERGIKGYTF
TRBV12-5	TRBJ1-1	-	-	TGTGCTAGTGGTTTGGTAGCCCTTTCAGATGGGAGGACTGAAGCTTTCTTT	CASGLVALSDGRTEAFF
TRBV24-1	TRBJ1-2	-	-	TGTGCCACCAGTGATCTTGGGGCAACAGGGCTCTATGGCTACACCTTC	CATSDLGATGLYGYTF
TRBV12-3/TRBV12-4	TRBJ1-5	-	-	TGTGCCAGCAGTTATCAGTTCAATCAGCCCCAGCATTTT	CASSYQFNQPQHF
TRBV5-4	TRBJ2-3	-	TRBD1	TGTGCCAGCAGCCAAGGACAGGGGGCTACAACGCAGTATTTT	CASSQGQGATTQYF
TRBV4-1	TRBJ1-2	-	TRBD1	TGCGCCAGCAGCCAAGCTCCGACAGGGAACTATGGCTACACCTTC	CASSQAPTGNYGYTF
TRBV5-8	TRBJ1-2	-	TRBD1	TGTGCCAGCAGCCGACAGGGGGTGAACTATGGCTACACCTTC	CASSRQGVNYGYTF
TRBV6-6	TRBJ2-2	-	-	TGTGCCAGCAGACCTACAGGGTTAGGCACCGGGGAGCTGTTTTTT	CASRPTGLGTGELFF
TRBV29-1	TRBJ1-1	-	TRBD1	TGCAGCGTTGAAGTGAGAAGGACAGGGGTTTTGGTAGCTTTCTTT	CSVEVRRTGVLVAFF
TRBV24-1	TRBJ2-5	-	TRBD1	TGTGCCACCAGTGACGGGACAGGGGTCCTCACGGGAACCCAGTACTTC	CATSDGTGVLTGTQYF
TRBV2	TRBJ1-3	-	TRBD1	TGTGCCACACAAAAGGACAGGGGCTCTGGAAACACCATATATTTT	CATQKDRGSGNTIYF
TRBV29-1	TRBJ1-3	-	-	TGCAGCGTTGATACTGGAAACACCATATATTTT	CSVDTGNTIYF
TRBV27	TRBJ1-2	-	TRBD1	TGTGCCAGCAGTTTACACGGGACAGGACTCTATGGCTACACCTTC	CASSLHGTGLYGYTF
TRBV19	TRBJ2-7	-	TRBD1	TGTGCCAGTAGTATTCCCGGGACAGGCTCCTACGAGCAGTACTTC	CASSIPGTGSYEQYF
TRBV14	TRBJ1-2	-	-	TGTGCCAGCAGCCCCAGAGGGGGAAGCTCCTATGGCTACACCTTC	CASSPRGGSSYGYTF
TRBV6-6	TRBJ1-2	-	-	TGTGCCAGCAGTTACAGAGCTAACTATGGCTACACCTTC	CASSYRANYGYTF
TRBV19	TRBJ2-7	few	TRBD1	TGTGCCAGTAGGGACAGGGGGCGATACGAGCAGTACTTC	CASRDRGRYEQYF
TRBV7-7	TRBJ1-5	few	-	TGTGCCAGCAGCTTAGGGGGCAGGGCCGGTCAGCCCCAGCATTTT	CASSLGGRAGQPQHF
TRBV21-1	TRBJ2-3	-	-	TGTGCCAGCAGCAGCGGTTGGCAGTATTTT	CASSSGWQYF
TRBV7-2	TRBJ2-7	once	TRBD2	TGTGCCAGCAGCCCATACCTAACTAGCGGGCCCTCCTACGAGCAGTACTTC	CASSPYLTSGPSYEQYF
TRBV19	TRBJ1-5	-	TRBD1	TGTGCCAGTTACGACAGGGGAGGACAGCCCCAGCATTTT	CASYDRGGQPQHF
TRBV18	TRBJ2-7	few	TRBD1	TGTGCCAGCTCACCAAGGGACAGTTTCGAGCAGTACTTC	CASSPRDSFEQYF